Below are 3 T cell receptor beta chains sequenced from a single sample in a study of T cells in Graves' hyperthyroidism and ophthalmopathy. Amplified TCR beta CDR3 regions derived from RNA transcripts. First-round RT-PCR with HTBI primers amplified the TCR CDR3 region. TCRdb analysed the multiplex PCR reads with MiXCR anew, one entry per CDR3 protein. The sample has hundreds of thousands of distinct CDR3 sequences, around 45% seen once. Sequenced material: peripheral blood or thyroid tissue (not recorded which). These receptors were taken from a woman between 18 and 29 years old with Graves' hyperthyroidism.

This clonotype was detected only once. The chain uses TRBV2 and TRBJ2-2, with D possibly matching TRBD2 (5 bases). Germline V CDR1 and CDR2: SNHLY, FYNNEI. Deletions cut 7 bases from V and 1 base from J, with 10 bases between. This CDR3 spans 14 amino acids. CDR3: CASKGLVNTGELFF. The DNA of the CDR3 is TGTGCCAGCAAAGGACTCGTGAACACCGGGGAGCTGTTTTTT.

This clonotype was seen many times. The rearrangement uses TRBV6-5 and TRBJ1-5; D call uncertain. The CDR3 totals 13 residues. Deletions cut 2 bases from V and 2 bases from J, with 4 bases between. The V gene's germline CDR1 is MNHEY and CDR2 SVGAGI. The DNA for the CDR3 is TGTGCCAGCAGTTACGATGGCAATCAGCCCCAGCATTTT. It codes for CASSYDGNQPQHF.

This clonotype was seen only a few times. The rearrangement joins TRBV10-3 to TRBJ1-6; maybe TRBD1 (6 bases). The CDR3 extends over 12 amino acids. V was clipped by 5 bases and J by 16 bases, with 15 bases between them. CDR1 ENHRY and CDR2 SYGVKD come from the germline V gene. The CDR3 loop is CAISYDRLSLHF. Here the CDR3 DNA reads TGTGCCATCAGTTACGACAGGTTGTCTCTCCACTTT.